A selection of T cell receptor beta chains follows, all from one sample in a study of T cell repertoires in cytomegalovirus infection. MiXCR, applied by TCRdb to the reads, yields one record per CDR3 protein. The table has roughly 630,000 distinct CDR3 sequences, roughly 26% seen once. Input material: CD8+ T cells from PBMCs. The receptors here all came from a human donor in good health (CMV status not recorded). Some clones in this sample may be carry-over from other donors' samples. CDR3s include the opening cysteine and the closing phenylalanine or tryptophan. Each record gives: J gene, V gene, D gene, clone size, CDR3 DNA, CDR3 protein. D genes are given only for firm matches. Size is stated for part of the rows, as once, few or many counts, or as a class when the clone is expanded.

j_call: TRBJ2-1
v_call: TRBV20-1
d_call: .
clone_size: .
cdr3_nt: TGCAGTCATCAGGCTATCTCCTACAATGAGCAGTTCTTC
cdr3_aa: CSHQAISYNEQFF

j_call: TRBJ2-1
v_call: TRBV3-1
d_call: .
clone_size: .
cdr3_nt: TGTGCCAGCAGCCAAGTAGGTGGGAGAAGTAATGAGCAGTTCTTC
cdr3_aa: CASSQVGGRSNEQFF

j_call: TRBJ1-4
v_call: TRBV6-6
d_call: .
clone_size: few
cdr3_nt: TGTGCCAGCAGTGCCCGGGACCTTAATGAAAAACTGTTTTTT
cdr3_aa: CASSARDLNEKLFF

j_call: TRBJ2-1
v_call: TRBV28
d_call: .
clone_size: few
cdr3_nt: TGTGCCAGCAGCCGCCCCGGGACGGTCTACAATGAGCAGTTCTTC
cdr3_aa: CASSRPGTVYNEQFF

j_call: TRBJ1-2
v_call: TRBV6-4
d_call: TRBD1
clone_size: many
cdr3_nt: TGTGCCAGCAGCGAAGGGACAGGGTCGGGAAGCTATGGCTACACCTTC
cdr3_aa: CASSEGTGSGSYGYTF

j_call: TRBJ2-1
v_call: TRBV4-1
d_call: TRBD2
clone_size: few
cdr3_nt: TGCGCCAGCAGCCCGGGGGGGCACGGGAATGAGCAGTTCTTC
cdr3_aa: CASSPGGHGNEQFF

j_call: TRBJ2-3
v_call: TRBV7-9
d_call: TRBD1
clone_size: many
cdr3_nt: TGTGCCAGCAGCGTCACAGGGGGCGCGAATACGCAGTATTTT
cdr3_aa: CASSVTGGANTQYF

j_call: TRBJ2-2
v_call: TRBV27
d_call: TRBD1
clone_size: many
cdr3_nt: TGTGCCAGCAGCATGACAGGGAGTGGCACCGGGGAGCTGTTTTTT
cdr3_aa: CASSMTGSGTGELFF

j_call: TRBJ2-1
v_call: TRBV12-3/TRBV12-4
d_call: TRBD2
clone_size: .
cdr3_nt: TGTGCCAGCAGTTTTCTGGAAGCGGGGGGACCTCCTTTATACAATGAGCAGTTCTTC
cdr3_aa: CASSFLEAGGPPLYNEQFF

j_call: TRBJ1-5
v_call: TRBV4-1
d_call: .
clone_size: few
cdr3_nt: TGCGCCAGCAGCCAAGATATAGGCCCCAATCAGCCCCAGCATTTT
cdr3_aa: CASSQDIGPNQPQHF

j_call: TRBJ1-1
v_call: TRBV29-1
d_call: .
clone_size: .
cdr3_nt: TGCAGCGTTGAACTCCAGGGAACGGGAAACACTGAAGCTTTCTTT
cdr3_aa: CSVELQGTGNTEAFF

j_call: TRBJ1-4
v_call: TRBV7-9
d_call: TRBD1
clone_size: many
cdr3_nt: TGTGCCAGCAGCGAAAACCGGGACAGCGTTCAATTGTGGGAAAAACTGTTTTTT
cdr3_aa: CASSENRDSVQLWEKLFF

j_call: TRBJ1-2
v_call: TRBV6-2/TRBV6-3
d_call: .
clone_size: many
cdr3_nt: TGTGCCAGCAGTCCAGGACACCCCTATGGCTACACCTTC
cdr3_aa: CASSPGHPYGYTF

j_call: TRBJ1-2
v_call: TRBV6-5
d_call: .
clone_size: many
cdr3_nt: TGTGCCAGCAGTTACGACTCACGGGGGGCTCATGGCTACACCTTC
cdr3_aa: CASSYDSRGAHGYTF

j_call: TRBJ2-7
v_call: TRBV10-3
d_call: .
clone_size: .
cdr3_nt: TGTGCCATCAGTGAATCGGGGGGCCCTCCTCTCTACGAGCAGTACTTC
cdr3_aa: CAISESGGPPLYEQYF

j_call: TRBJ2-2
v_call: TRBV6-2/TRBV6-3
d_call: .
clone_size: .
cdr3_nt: TGTGCCAGCAGTAGAACGACCGGGGAGCTGTTTTTT
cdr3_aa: CASSRTTGELFF

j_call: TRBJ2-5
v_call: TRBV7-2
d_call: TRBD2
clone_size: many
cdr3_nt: TGTGCCAGCAGCTTAGGAGGACTAGCGGCACAAGAGACCCAGTACTTC
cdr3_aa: CASSLGGLAAQETQYF

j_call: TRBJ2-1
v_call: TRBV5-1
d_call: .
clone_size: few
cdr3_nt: TGCGCCAGCAGCACCGACGGGAGCCACTCCTACAATGAGCAGTTCTTC
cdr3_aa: CASSTDGSHSYNEQFF

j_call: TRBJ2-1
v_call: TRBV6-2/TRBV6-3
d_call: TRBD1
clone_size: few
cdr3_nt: TGTGCCAGCCGGGACCGGGACAGGCGATACAATGAGCAGTTCTTC
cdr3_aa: CASRDRDRRYNEQFF

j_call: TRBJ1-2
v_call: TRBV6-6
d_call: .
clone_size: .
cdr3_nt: TGTGCCAGCAGTTACCACAGGGATGACTACACCTTC
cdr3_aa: CASSYHRDDYTF

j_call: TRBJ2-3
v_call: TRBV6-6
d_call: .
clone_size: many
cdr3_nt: TGTGCCCTTCGAGGGACCACAGATACGCAGTATTTT
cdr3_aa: CALRGTTDTQYF

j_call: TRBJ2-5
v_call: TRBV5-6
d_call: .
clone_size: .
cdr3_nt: TGTGCCAGCAGCTTGAGTATTTCGGCGGGGGCTTCCTATAGAGAGACCCAGTACTTC
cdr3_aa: CASSLSISAGASYRETQYF